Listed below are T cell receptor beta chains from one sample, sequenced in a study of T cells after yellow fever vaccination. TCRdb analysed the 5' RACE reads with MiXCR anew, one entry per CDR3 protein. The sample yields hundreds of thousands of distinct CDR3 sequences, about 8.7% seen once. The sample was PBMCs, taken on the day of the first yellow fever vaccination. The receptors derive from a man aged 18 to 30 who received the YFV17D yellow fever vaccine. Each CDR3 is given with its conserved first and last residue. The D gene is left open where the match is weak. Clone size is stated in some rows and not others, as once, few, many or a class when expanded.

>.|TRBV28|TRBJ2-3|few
CASSAVGLADTQYF
TGTGCCAGCAGCGCGGTAGGATTGGCAGATACGCAGTATTTT
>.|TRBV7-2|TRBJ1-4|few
CASSSQVEANEKLFF
TGTGCCAGCAGCTCACAGGTTGAGGCTAATGAAAAACTGTTTTTT
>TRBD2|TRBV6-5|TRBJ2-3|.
CASSYQGGRGRDTQYF
TGTGCCAGCAGTTATCAGGGTGGGAGGGGACGAGATACGCAGTATTTT
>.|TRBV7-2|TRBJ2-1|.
CASSLVRTLNNEQFF
TGTGCCAGCAGCTTAGTCAGGACTTTAAACAATGAGCAGTTCTTC
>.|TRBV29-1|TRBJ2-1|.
CSVEQSSYNEQFF
TGCAGCGTTGAACAGAGCTCCTACAATGAGCAGTTCTTC
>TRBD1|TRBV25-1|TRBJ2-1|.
CASRTSPGQGAYEQFF
TGTGCCAGCAGAACCTCACCGGGACAGGGGGCATATGAGCAGTTCTTC
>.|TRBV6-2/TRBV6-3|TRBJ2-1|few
CAGNRAGARNEQFF
TGTGCCGGAAATCGTGCAGGGGCCCGGAATGAGCAGTTCTTC
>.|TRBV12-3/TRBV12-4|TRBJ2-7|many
CASSLQQRSYEQYF
TGTGCCAGCAGTTTACAGCAGAGATCCTACGAGCAGTACTTC
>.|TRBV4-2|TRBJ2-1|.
CAMSPGRLYNEQFF
TGTGCCATGAGCCCCGGGCGACTCTACAATGAGCAGTTCTTC
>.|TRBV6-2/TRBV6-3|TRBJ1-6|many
CASSYSGSPLHF
TGTGCCAGCAGTTACTCGGGTTCACCCCTCCACTTT
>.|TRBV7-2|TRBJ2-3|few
CASSFPLGGATDTQYF
TGTGCCAGCAGCTTTCCCTTGGGGGGGGCCACAGATACGCAGTATTTT
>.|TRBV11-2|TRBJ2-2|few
CASSPQGGSGELFF
TGTGCCAGCAGCCCACAGGGTGGGTCCGGGGAGCTGTTTTTT
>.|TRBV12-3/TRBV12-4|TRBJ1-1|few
CATTWENTEAFF
TGTGCCACAACCTGGGAGAACACTGAAGCTTTCTTT
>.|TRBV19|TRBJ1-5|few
CASSSHIKGAPQHF
TGTGCCAGTAGTAGCCATATCAAGGGCGCGCCCCAGCATTTT
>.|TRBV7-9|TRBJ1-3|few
CASSLLYGNTIYF
TGTGCCAGCAGCCTCCTTTATGGAAACACCATATATTTT
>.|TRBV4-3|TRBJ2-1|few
CASSQALLSVSYNEQFF
TGCGCCAGCAGCCAAGCCCTTCTCTCGGTCTCCTACAATGAGCAGTTCTTC
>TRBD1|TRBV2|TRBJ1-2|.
CASSPQGAGGYTF
TGTGCCAGCAGCCCCCAGGGGGCGGGGGGCTACACCTTC
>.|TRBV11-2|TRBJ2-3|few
CASSLLTGTTSTDTQYF
TGTGCCAGCAGCCTACTTACGGGAACAACTAGCACAGATACGCAGTATTTT
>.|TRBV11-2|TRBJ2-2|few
CASSIRRGFTGELFF
TGTGCCAGCAGCATACGGCGGGGTTTCACCGGGGAGCTGTTTTTT
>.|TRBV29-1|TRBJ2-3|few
CSVLRPPDTQYF
TGCAGCGTCCTCAGGCCCCCAGATACGCAGTATTTT
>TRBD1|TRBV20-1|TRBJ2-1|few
CSARPLRQGRFYNEQFF
TGCAGTGCTAGACCACTAAGACAGGGGCGCTTCTACAATGAGCAGTTCTTC
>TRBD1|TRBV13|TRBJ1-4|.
CASSGQGGANEKLFF
TGTGCCAGCAGCGGACAGGGGGGGGCTAATGAAAAACTGTTTTTT
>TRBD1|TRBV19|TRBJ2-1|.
CASSPRDRGIHNEQFF
TGTGCCAGTAGTCCCCGGGACAGGGGAATACACAATGAGCAGTTCTTC
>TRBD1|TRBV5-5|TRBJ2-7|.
CASSPTGTGGGEQYF
TGTGCCAGCAGCCCAACCGGGACAGGGGGTGGCGAGCAGTACTTC
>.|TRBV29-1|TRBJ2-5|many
CSVVGEEGETQYF
TGCAGCGTGGTTGGAGAAGAGGGAGAGACCCAGTACTTC
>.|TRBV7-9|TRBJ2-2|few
CASRPTTSGELFF
TGTGCCAGCAGACCGACTACGTCCGGGGAGCTGTTTTTT
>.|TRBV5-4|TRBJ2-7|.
CASSLQGRGEQYF
TGTGCCAGCAGCCTACAGGGGAGGGGCGAGCAGTACTTC
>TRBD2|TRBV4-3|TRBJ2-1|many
CASSQGGLAGAYNEQFF
TGCGCCAGCAGCCAAGGGGGGCTAGCGGGGGCCTACAATGAGCAGTTCTTC
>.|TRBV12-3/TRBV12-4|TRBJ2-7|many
CASSAGYEQYF
TGTGCCAGCAGCGCGGGCTACGAGCAGTACTTC
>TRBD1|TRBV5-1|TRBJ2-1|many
CASSSGQGTKLYNEQFF
TGCGCCAGCAGCTCGGGACAGGGGACTAAACTCTACAATGAGCAGTTCTTC
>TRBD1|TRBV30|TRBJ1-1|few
CAWGQGMSAFF
TGTGCCTGGGGACAGGGGATGAGTGCTTTCTTT
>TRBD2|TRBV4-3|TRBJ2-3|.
CASSQGVAGGPVDTQYF
TGCGCCAGCAGCCAAGGGGTAGCGGGGGGGCCGGTAGATACGCAGTATTTT
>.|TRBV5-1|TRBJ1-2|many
CASSLGQDYGYTF
TGCGCCAGCAGCTTGGGACAGGACTATGGCTACACCTTC
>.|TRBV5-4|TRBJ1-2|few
CASSALLGEHYGYTF
TGTGCCAGCAGCGCTTTGTTGGGCGAACATTATGGCTACACCTTC
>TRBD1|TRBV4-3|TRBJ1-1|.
CASSQGTGGTTEAFF
TGCGCCAGCAGCCAAGGGACAGGGGGCACCACTGAAGCTTTCTTT
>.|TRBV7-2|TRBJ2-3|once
CASRTGSSTDTQYF
TGTGCCAGCAGAACCGGGTCTAGCACAGATACGCAGTATTTT
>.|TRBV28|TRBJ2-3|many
CASSFEASTDTQYF
TGTGCCAGCAGTTTCGAGGCTAGCACAGATACGCAGTATTTT